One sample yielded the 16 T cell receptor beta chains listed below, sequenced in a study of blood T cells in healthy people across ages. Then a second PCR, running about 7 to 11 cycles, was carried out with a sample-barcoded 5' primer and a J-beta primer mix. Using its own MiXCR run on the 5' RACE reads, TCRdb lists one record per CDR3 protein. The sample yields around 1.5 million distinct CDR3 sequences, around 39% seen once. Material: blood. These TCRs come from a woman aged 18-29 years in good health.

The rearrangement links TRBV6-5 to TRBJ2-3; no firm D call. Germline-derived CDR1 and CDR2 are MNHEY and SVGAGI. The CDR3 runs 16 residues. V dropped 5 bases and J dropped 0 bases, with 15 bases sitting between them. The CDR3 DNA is TGTGCCAGCAGTACCGGTCCCCTGGATAGCACAGATACGCAGTATTTT. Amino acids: CASSTGPLDSTDTQYF.

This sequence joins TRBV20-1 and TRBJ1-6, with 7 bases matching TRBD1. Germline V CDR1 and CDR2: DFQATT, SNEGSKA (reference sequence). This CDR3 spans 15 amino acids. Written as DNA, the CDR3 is TGCAGCGGGAGGGGGGACAGCTCCTATAATTCACCCCTCCACTTT. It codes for CSGRGDSSYNSPLHF.

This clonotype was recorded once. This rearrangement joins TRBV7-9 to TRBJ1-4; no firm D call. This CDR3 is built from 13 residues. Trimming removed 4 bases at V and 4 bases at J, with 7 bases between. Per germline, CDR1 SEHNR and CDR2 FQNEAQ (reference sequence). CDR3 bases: TGTGCCAGCAGCTCCCAGAGTAATGAAAAACTGTTTTTT. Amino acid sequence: CASSSQSNEKLFF.

The CDR3 DNA reads as TGTGCCAGCAGTGTCCTGACAGGGGGTTGGGCCAACGTCCTGACTTTC. It codes for CASSVLTGGWANVLTF. V and J are TRBV6-1 and TRBJ2-6, with 9 bases fitting TRBD1. CDR3 size: 16 residues. Per the germline V gene, CDR1 is MNHNS and CDR2 is SASEGT. The J segment lost 5 bases and the V segment lost 4 bases, leaving 6 bases of the junction unmatched.

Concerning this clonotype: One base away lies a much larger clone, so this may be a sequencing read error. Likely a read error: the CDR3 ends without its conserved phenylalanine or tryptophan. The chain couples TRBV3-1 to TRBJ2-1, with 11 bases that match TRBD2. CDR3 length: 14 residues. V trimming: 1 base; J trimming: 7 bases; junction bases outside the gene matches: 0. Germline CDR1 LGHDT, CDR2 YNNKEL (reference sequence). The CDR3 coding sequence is TGTGCCAGCAGCCAAGGACTAGCGGGAAATGAGCAGTTCTTA. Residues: CASSQGLAGNEQFL.

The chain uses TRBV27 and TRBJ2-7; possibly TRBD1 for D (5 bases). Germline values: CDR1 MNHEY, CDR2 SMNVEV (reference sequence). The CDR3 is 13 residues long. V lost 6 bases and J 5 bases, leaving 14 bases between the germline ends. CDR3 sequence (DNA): TGTGCCAGCAGGACCCTAGGGGTTCACGAGCAGTACTTC. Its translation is CASRTLGVHEQYF.

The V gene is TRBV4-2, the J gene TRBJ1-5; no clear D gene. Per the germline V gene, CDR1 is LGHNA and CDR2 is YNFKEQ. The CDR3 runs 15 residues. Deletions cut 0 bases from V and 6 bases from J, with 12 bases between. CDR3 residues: CASSQETLSGQPQHF. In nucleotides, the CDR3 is TGTGCCAGCAGCCAAGAGACCCTGTCCGGTCAGCCCCAGCATTTT.

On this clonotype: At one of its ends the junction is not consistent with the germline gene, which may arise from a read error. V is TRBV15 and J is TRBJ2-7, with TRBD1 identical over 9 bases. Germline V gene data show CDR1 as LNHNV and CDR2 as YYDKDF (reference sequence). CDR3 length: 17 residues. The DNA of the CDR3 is TGTGCCACCAGCAGGGATCAAGGGACAGGGAGCTCCTACAAGCAGTACTTC. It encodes CATSRDQGTGSSYKQYF.

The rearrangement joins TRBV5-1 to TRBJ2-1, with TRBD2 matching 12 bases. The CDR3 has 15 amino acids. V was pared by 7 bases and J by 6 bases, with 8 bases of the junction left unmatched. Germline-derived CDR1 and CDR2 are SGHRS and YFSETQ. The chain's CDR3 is CASGLAGSPLNEQFF. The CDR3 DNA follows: TGCGCCAGCGGACTAGCGGGATCCCCTCTCAATGAGCAGTTCTTC.

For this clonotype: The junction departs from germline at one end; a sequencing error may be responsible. CDR3 sequence: CSVEGGARYYNEQLF. In nucleotides, the CDR3 is TGCAGCGTTGAAGGAGGAGCGAGATACTACAATGAGCAGTTATTC. The rearrangement uses TRBV29-1 and TRBJ2-1; D remains ambiguous. The germline CDR1 and CDR2 sequences are SQVTM and ANQGSEA. There are 15 residues in the CDR3.

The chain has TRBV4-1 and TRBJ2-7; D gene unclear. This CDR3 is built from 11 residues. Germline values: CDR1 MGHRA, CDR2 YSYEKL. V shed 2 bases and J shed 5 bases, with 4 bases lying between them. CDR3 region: CASSQYDEQYF. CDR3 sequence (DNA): TGCGCCAGCAGCCAATACGACGAGCAGTACTTC.

CDR3 amino acids: CSARARGTSGDPAQYF. The CDR3 DNA is TGCAGTGCTAGAGCCCGCGGGACTAGCGGCGACCCGGCCCAGTACTTC. This sequence joins TRBV20-1 and TRBJ2-5; 11 bases are shared with TRBD2. This CDR3 region has 16 residues. J lost 9 bases, V lost 1 base, and 13 bases had no gene match. Looked up from germline, CDR1 is DFQATT and CDR2 is SNEGSKA (reference sequence).

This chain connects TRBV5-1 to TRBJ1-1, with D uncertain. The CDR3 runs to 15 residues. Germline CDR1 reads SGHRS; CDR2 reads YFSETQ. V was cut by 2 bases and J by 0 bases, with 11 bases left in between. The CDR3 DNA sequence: TGCGCCAGCAGCTTTAGCGTCAGTGTGAACACTGAAGCTTTCTTT. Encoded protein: CASSFSVSVNTEAFF.

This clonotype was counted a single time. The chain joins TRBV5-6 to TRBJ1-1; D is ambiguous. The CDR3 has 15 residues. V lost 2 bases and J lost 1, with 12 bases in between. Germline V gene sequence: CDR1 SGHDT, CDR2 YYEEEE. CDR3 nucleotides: TGTGCCAGCAGCTTCCTCGACCGTAGGAACACTGAAGCTTTCTTT. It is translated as CASSFLDRRNTEAFF.

This CDR3 is CASSGNPPFGYTF. The CDR3 DNA follows: TGTGCCAGCAGCGGGAATCCCCCTTTTGGCTACACCTTC. V and J are TRBV27 and TRBJ1-2; D unresolved. The ends were cut back, 6 bases at V and 7 bases at J, with 15 bases in the middle. CDR3 length: 13 amino acids. CDR1 is MNHEY, CDR2 SMNVEV, per germline (reference sequence).

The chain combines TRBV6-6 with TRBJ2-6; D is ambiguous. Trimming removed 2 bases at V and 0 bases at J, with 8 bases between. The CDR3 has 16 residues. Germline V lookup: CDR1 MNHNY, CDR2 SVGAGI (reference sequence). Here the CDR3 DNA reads TGTGCCAGCAGTTACCGACGGATCTCTGGGGCCAACGTCCTGACTTTC. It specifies CASSYRRISGANVLTF.